This T cell receptor (beta chain) was profiled in a study of blood T cell repertoires in COVID-19 (dated by TCRdb to 2020 to 2021). About the full investigation: Samples from collaborators originated in the United States, Italy and Spain and spanned both the acute and convalescent phases of COVID-19. A de-identified subject ID, COVID-19 status, age in years and sex were almost always included in the sample metadata. The material from the prospective study consisted of cDNA or gDNA derived from T cells, B-cell-depleted T cells, or PBMCs. The samples were drawn from the first 160 participants of the ongoing ImmuneRACE study and from over a thousand subjects provided by 6 global collaborators. The dataset comprised deeply sampled blood TCRbeta repertoires from subjects exposed to, actively infected with, or recovered from COVID-19. HLA class I and class II types, where available, came from metadata supplied by the sample provider rather than from assay-based typing. A freely available public database, intended as a resource for researchers studying the immune response to SARS-CoV-2, is where the repertoires were released.

The collaborating institutions used their own protocols to collect whole blood in K2EDTA tubes. For TCRbeta analysis, collaborators shipped samples as frozen whole blood, isolated PBMCs, or DNA extracted from either of those sample types. TCRbeta CDR3 regions were amplified from genomic DNA by means of the immunoSEQ Assay, a bias-controlled multiplex PCR. Processing in the source paper ran as follows. The number of nucleated cells in each sample was estimated from the amplification of reference gene primers within the assay. To quantify the absolute abundance of each unique TCRbeta CDR3 rearrangement, sequence reads were collapsed and filtered. For each sample, productive Simpson clonality was calculated by taking the square root of Simpson's diversity index across productive rearrangements. TCRdb re-hosts the immuneACCESS table, in-frame sequences only. Its copies lack some clones; in the studies checked, an unresolved V gene accounts for under half of them, and the cause for the rest is not known. The V and J calls and clone size are taken from that table; D and trimming were inferred from the DNA. The sample table records roughly 100,000 clones; more than 80% of these occur just once. Just under 4.5% of the sample lies in the top ten.

Comments on this clone: Its cognate antigen has yet to be identified. No base qualities exist here, and no much larger clone lies one base off it.

The paper's findings and limits, for the study overall: Clinical and demographic metadata were provided uncurated, with the amount varying by source and participant.

Sequenced: peripheral blood. The TCR comes from a human donor in a cohort sampled during active COVID-19.

The CDR3 protein is CASRPGTNYGYTF. At the DNA level, the sequence is TGTGCCAGCAGACCGGGAACAAACTATGGCTACACCTTC. The chain is encoded by TRBV27 joined to TRBJ1-2; the D gene cannot be resolved reliably. Trimming takes 6 bases from V and 2 bases from J, and the germline ends sit 10 bases apart. CDR1 and CDR2 are drawn from the germline V gene (reference sequence): MNHEY, SMNVEV. The cysteine opens and the phenylalanine closes a CDR3 of 13 amino acids. The entry retains the CDR3 DNA only, 39 bases that are in frame from base 1.